This T cell receptor beta chain was identified during a study of Graves' ophthalmopathy and Graves' hyperthyroidism. Stable hyperthyroidism denotes an absence of ophthalmopathy throughout 18 months of follow-up. Hyperthyroidism cases were recent diagnoses of under 2 months' duration in people aged 18 to 65. Among the exclusions were patients with other autoimmune diseases, uncontrolled infections, pregnancy or lactation. Diagnostic conclusions were grounded in clinical symptoms, serum thyroxine, TRAb, thyroid ultrasound and orbital computed tomography. The CDR3 length is 17 residues. V lost 0 bases to trimming and J lost 0 bases, with 13 bases between them. Germline V gene lookup returns CDR1 SGDLS and CDR2 YYNGEE. This clonotype was observed at least ten times. For repertoire sequencing, the TCR beta CDR3 regions were amplified from RNA transcripts. Following a first-round RT-PCR that used HTBI primers, a second-round multiplex PCR was carried out. TCRdb processed the multiplex PCR reads anew with MiXCR; each CDR3 protein has one entry. The table has hundreds of thousands of distinct CDR3 sequences, 15% seen once.

The clonotype comes from a young woman with stable Graves' hyperthyroidism. V gene TRBV9 combines with J gene TRBJ1-5; no clear D gene. The sequencing input was peripheral blood. The CDR3 region has the DNA TGTGCCAGCAGCGTAGAGGGAGGCAGCTATAGCAATCAGCCCCAGCATTTT. It specifies CASSVEGGSYSNQPQHF.